This T cell receptor (beta chain) was documented in a study of OX40 agonist ivuxolimab in advanced cancers. The V segment lost 4 bases and the J segment 5 bases; nucleotides outside the gene matches: 6. Germline assignment: CDR1 MNHNS and CDR2 SASEGT. The length of the CDR3 is 14 residues. This clone was observed a few times. Profiling relied on immunoSEQ multiplex PCR, and the TCRdb table lists in-frame clones only, not all of them. Of approximately 65,000 clones listed, 70% to 90% are singletons. Sample: CD4+ or CD8+ T cells sorted from blood, taken in a trial of the OX40 agonist ivuxolimab. The TCR was taken from an adult with an advanced solid tumor such as melanoma, head and neck, liver or kidney cancer. The V and J genes are TRBV6-1 and TRBJ1-1; 8 nucleotides line up with TRBD1. The CDR3 region has the DNA TGTGCCAGCAGTGGGGCAGGGGGCAGGACTGAAGCTTTCTTT. This sequence encodes CASSGAGGRTEAFF.